This T cell receptor (beta chain) stems from a study of breast tumors, draining lymph nodes, adjacent tissues. Study-wide findings and caveats: Most tumor T cells seemingly derive from lymph node, then expand in tumor. Tumors had less TCR diversity than lymph nodes, more than nontumor tissue. Luminal-like breast cancer showed significantly higher tumor–nontumor repertoire similarity than basal-like. That most tumor T cells come from lymph nodes remained unproven.

TCRdb re-called the multiplex PCR reads through MiXCR, storing one row per CDR3 protein. The data contain 50,000 to 75,000 distinct CDR3 sequences, approximately 57% of them seen just once; the ten biggest clones take up roughly 20%. Note on this clonotype: What it recognizes is unknown.

The germline V and J ends were trimmed by 1 base and 10 bases, with 17 bases remaining between them. Germline assignment: CDR1 LNHDA and CDR2 SQIVND (reference sequence). The CDR3 loop spans 16 amino acids. The V gene is TRBV19, the J gene TRBJ1-6, with TRBD1 as a possible D gene (6 bases). The TCR sequence derives from a female donor with breast cancer. Some clones in this sample may be carry-over from other donors' samples. The sample comprised breast tumor tissue. CDR3 bases: TGTGCCAGTAGTATAGGTGGCAGGGGATGGGGATCACCCCTCCACTTT. This codes for CASSIGGRGWGSPLHF.